The clone carrying this TCR beta chain is a singleton in its sample. Sequencing used immunoSEQ multiplex PCR; TCRdb keeps in-frame clones, though not all of them. The sample yields 350,000 to 400,000 clones, less than 90% seen once. Treatment specified: 15 to 20 received Ad26.COV2.S at low or high dose, single or two shots; about 5 received placebo; per-sample allocation not given. On day 63 after the first injection, vaccine and placebo recipients gave samples. The sample originates from a study of Ad26.COV2.S vaccination and SARS-CoV-2 variants. At the level of the study: Enrollment placed the donor in the COV1001 Ad26.COV2.S trial arm.

Germline CDR1 is SGHDN and CDR2 is FVKESK. The CDR3 has 13 amino acids. V shed 4 bases and J shed 0 bases, with 6 bases lying between them. The chain carries TRBV14 and TRBJ1-1; D not resolved. This clonotype was sampled from a person aged 18-65 years who received the Ad26.COV2.S COVID-19 vaccine or a placebo. Sequencing was performed on peripheral blood, taken in a trial of Ad26.COV2.S vaccine versus placebo. The chain's CDR3 is CASSPDMNTEAFF. In nucleotides, the CDR3 is TGTGCCAGCAGCCCTGACATGAACACTGAAGCTTTCTTT.